The 14 T cell receptor beta chains listed next were all sequenced from one sample in a study of blood T cell repertoires in COVID-19. This table comes from immunoSEQ multiplex PCR, and its TCRdb copy is limited to in-frame clones, with some not included. This table has roughly 96,000 clones, 82% appearing once. Specimen: peripheral blood. These receptors came from a man at least 80 years old with acute or convalescent COVID-19.

The chain joins TRBV10-3 to TRBJ1-6; D perhaps matches TRBD1 (5 bases). The CDR3 totals 15 residues. The V gene lost 5 bases and the J gene lost 11 bases, with 19 bases spanning the gap. Germline CDR1 and CDR2: ENHRY and SYGVKD. CDR3 protein: CAISTGTGITPPLHF. The CDR3, as DNA: TGTGCCATCAGTACCGGGACTGGGATCACCCCACCCCTCCACTTT.

The chain uses TRBV7-2 and TRBJ1-2, with D unclear. The V and J ends lost 1 base and 3 bases respectively, with 15 bases between them. This CDR3 has 16 amino acids. CDR1 is SGHTA and CDR2 is FQGNSA in the germline V gene. The CDR3 coding sequence is TGTGCCAGCAGCTTAGGCGTAGACGGGGTCTACTATGGCTACACCTTC. This sequence encodes CASSLGVDGVYYGYTF.

The chain couples TRBV6-5 to TRBJ1-6, with D tentatively TRBD1 (5 bases). There are 14 residues in the CDR3. Germline V gene sequence: CDR1 MNHEY, CDR2 SVGAGI. V gave up 6 bases and J gave up 9 bases, with 15 bases separating them. The CDR3 here is CASRIDRSRSPLHF. The CDR3 region has the DNA TGTGCCAGCAGGATAGACAGAAGTCGTTCACCCCTCCACTTT.

The chain is built from TRBV7-2 and TRBJ2-4, with a possible D match to TRBD1 (5 bases). The CDR3 is 14 residues long. Germline V gene lookup returns CDR1 SGHTA and CDR2 FQGNSA. With 1 base removed from V and 4 bases from J, the gap between germline ends came to 8 bases. CDR3 sequence (DNA): TGTGCCAGCAGCTTAGTCAGGGTAAAAAACATTCAGTACTTC. Translating gives CASSLVRVKNIQYF.

This clone is labeled as medium-sized. The CDR3 is CASSSSGSSNQPQHF. The CDR3 bases are TGTGCCAGTAGTTCCTCAGGAAGTAGCAATCAGCCCCAGCATTTT. This chain joins TRBV19 and TRBJ1-5; the D is unclear. Trimming pared 5 bases from V and 0 bases from J, leaving 11 bases between. CDR1 LNHDA and CDR2 SQIVND come from the germline V gene (reference sequence). This CDR3 is 15 amino acids long.

The chain combines TRBV19 with TRBJ1-4; 7 bases match TRBD1. V shed 5 bases and J 4 bases; nucleotides not matched to a gene: 10. This CDR3 region has 16 residues. In germline, CDR1 is LNHDA, CDR2 SQIVND (reference sequence). CDR3 bases: TGTGCCAGTAGTCCCCGTCTGGACAGGAGTAATGAAAAACTGTTTTTT. Translating gives CASSPRLDRSNEKLFF.

This chain uses TRBV7-9 with TRBJ2-7; 15 positions agree with TRBD2. V lost 3 bases, J lost 7 bases, and 4 bases stayed unmatched. The CDR3 sequence is 15 residues long. The germline V gene has CDR1 SEHNR and CDR2 FQNEAQ (reference sequence). Written as DNA, the CDR3 is TGTGCCAGCAGCTTCGGACTAGCGGGAGGGCGTGAGCAGTACTTC. Translated, it gives CASSFGLAGGREQYF.

The genes are TRBV15 and TRBJ1-4; TRBD1 is a possible D gene (6 bases). V lost 4 bases and J lost 6, with 15 bases in between. This CDR3 spans 15 amino acids. Germline V gene sequence: CDR1 LNHNV, CDR2 YYDKDF (reference sequence). The CDR3 DNA is TGTGCCACCAGCACTTGGGGGGGGGCGGATGAAAAACTGTTTTTT. This encodes CATSTWGGADEKLFF.

The chain has TRBV19 and TRBJ2-7; D is possibly TRBD1 (5 bases). CDR1 and CDR2 from the germline V gene are LNHDA and SQIVND (reference sequence). The CDR3 loop spans 16 amino acids. V shed 3 bases and J shed 2 bases, with 17 bases lying between them. The CDR3 DNA reads TGTGCCAGTAGTATTAGGGGCGGAACTTCCACCTACGAGCAGTACTTC. Translation gives CASSIRGGTSTYEQYF. The whole variable domain, remainder taken from reference TRBV19 and TRBJ2-7, is DGGITQSPKYLFRKEGQNVTLSCEQNLNHDAMYWYRQDPGQGLRLIYYSQIVNDFQKGDIAEGYSVSREKKESFPLTVTSAQKNPTAFYLCASSIRGGTSTYEQYFGPGTRLTVT.

Here the CDR3 reads CASSAQQGAETQYF. CDR3 sequence (DNA): TGTGCCAGCAGTGCTCAGCAGGGCGCGGAGACCCAGTACTTC. The chain has TRBV6-2 or TRBV6-3 and TRBJ2-5; TRBD1 might be the D (5 bases). Trimming removed 5 bases from V and 5 bases from J, with 15 bases in between. The germline CDR1 and CDR2 sequences are MNHEY and SVGEGT. CDR3 length equals 14 residues.

The chain links TRBV6-1 to TRBJ2-7, with 7 bases fitting TRBD1. The germline CDR1 and CDR2 sequences are MNHNS and SASEGT. CDR3 length equals 17 residues. Germline trimming cut 0 bases from V and 0 bases from J; bases unmatched to any gene: 8. This CDR3 is CASSEARGQALSYEQYF. CDR3 nucleotide sequence: TGTGCCAGCAGTGAAGCGCGCGGACAGGCCCTCTCCTACGAGCAGTACTTC.

The rearrangement joins TRBV5-1 to TRBJ2-5; 7 bases match TRBD1. J lost 5 bases, V lost 2 bases, and 9 bases had no gene match. The CDR3 spans 15 residues. Germline V gene lookup returns CDR1 SGHRS and CDR2 YFSETQ. CDR3 DNA sequence: TGCGCCAGCAGCTTAGGGGGCAGTAATTCCGAGACCCAGTACTTC. Amino acid sequence: CASSLGGSNSETQYF.

The chain couples TRBV6-5 to TRBJ1-5; possible D gene TRBD1, 5 bases. The ends were cut back, 7 bases at V and 7 bases at J, with 17 bases in the middle. The length of the CDR3 is 14 residues. Germline-derived CDR1 and CDR2 are MNHEY and SVGAGI. CDR3 residues: CASTPRGMRQPQHF. The CDR3 DNA is TGTGCCAGCACCCCACGGGGGATGAGACAGCCCCAGCATTTT.

The rearrangement links TRBV6-6 to TRBJ1-2; no clear D gene. Germline CDR1 reads MNHNY; CDR2 reads SVGAGI (reference sequence). CDR3 length equals 14 residues. V was pared by 5 bases and J by 6 bases, with 16 bases between. CDR3 nucleotide sequence: TGTGCCAGCAGTGCGGGAGGGATTGGGAATGGCTACACCTTC. This encodes CASSAGGIGNGYTF.